These 18 T cell receptor beta chains were all obtained from the same sample, sequenced in a study of regulatory T cells in long-lasting Graves disease. Construction of TCR beta libraries relied on iRepertoire HTBI primers and on Arm-PCR targeting CDR3 regions. TCRdb ran MiXCR on the multiplex PCR reads and lists one entry per CDR3 protein. The table lists about 330,000 distinct CDR3 sequences, around 15% of them singletons. The time point here: newly diagnosed GD, antithyroid drugs for less than 3 months. The TCR library was made from RNA that had been extracted from PBMCs in TRIzol. These data were also reused for a study on T cells in Graves' hyperthyroidism and ophthalmopathy.

The sequencing here drew on peripheral blood mononuclear cells (PBMCs), taken at new diagnosis, from a patient treated with antithyroid drugs. All receptors come from a woman in her late teens or twenties with Graves disease.

This chain links TRBV28 with TRBJ2-7; 10 nucleotides agree with TRBD1. This CDR3 comprises 13 residues. Germline CDR1 and CDR2: MDHEN and SYDVKM. Trimming at V came to 8 bases and at J to 2 bases, leaving 3 bases not matched to a gene. The CDR3 coding sequence is TGTGCCAGCCAAGGACAGGGGGCCTACGAGCAGTACTTC. Encoded protein: CASQGQGAYEQYF.

This clonotype has ten or more counts. The rearrangement joins TRBV7-3 to TRBJ2-1, with D tentatively TRBD2 (7 bases). Trimming took off 4 bases at V and 9 bases at J, with 16 bases between the two ends. The CDR3 loop spans 14 amino acids. Germline values: CDR1 SGHTA, CDR2 FQGTGA. CDR3 DNA sequence: TGTGCCAGCAGCTCTCTGGGGGCGGGAGCTGAGCAGTTCTTC. Translation: CASSSLGAGAEQFF.

The rearrangement joins TRBV6-2 or TRBV6-3 to TRBJ2-6, with D perhaps TRBD2 (5 bases). This CDR3 is built from 13 residues. The germline V and J ends were trimmed by 8 bases and 2 bases, with 7 bases remaining between them. Germline lookup yields CDR1 MNHEY and CDR2 SVGEGT. For the CDR3, the DNA is TGTGCCAGCGGAGGTGCTGGGGCCAACGTCCTGACTTTC. The encoded protein is CASGGAGANVLTF.

The sample holds many counts of this clonotype. This chain joins TRBV7-9 and TRBJ2-1, with TRBD2 matching over 9 bases. Germline values: CDR1 SEHNR, CDR2 FQNEAQ (reference sequence). The length of the CDR3 is 14 residues. V shed 5 bases and J 3 bases; nucleotides not matched to a gene: 2. CDR3 in DNA: TGTGCCAGCAGCCCGACTAGCGGCTACAATGAGCAGTTCTTC. Translated: CASSPTSGYNEQFF.

J is TRBJ1-5 and V is TRBV24-1; D unclear. CDR3 size: 12 residues. Germline loops: CDR1 KGHDR, CDR2 SFDVKD. The V end lost 1 base, the J end lost 9 bases, and 6 bases lay between the germline ends. The chain's CDR3 is CATSDFGPPQHF. The CDR3 nucleotides are TGTGCCACCAGTGATTTCGGTCCGCCCCAGCATTTT.

This clonotype was seen ten or more times. The J gene is TRBJ1-2, the V gene TRBV30; 7 bases match TRBD1. The germline CDR1 and CDR2 sequences are GTSNPN and SVGIG (reference sequence). This CDR3 comprises 14 residues. The J segment lost 4 bases and the V segment lost 5 bases, leaving 10 bases of the junction unmatched. The CDR3: CAWGIGTEVYGYTF. In DNA form, the CDR3 reads TGTGCCTGGGGGATCGGGACAGAAGTCTATGGCTACACCTTC.

In this sample, this clonotype turned up a few times. This chain uses TRBV5-4 with TRBJ1-1, with D perhaps matching TRBD1 (5 bases). V was pared by 3 bases and J by 2 bases, with 20 bases between. CDR1 and CDR2 (germline): SGHNT, YYREEE (reference sequence). The CDR3 is 17 residues long. CDR3: CASSYLNRRVGNTEAFF. The CDR3 DNA follows: TGTGCCAGCAGCTATTTAAACCGCAGGGTCGGCAACACTGAAGCTTTCTTT.

This clonotype was recorded at least ten times. This rearrangement joins TRBV6-1 to TRBJ2-1; 7 bases are shared with TRBD2. The V gene's germline CDR1 is MNHNS and CDR2 SASEGT. The length of the CDR3 is 13 residues. V was pared by 6 bases and J by 7 bases, with 6 bases of the junction left unmatched. The CDR3, as DNA: TGTGCCAGCAGCCCCCCCGGGAGGAATGAGCAGTTCTTC. It translates to CASSPPGRNEQFF.

This clonotype was counted once. A much bigger clone sits one base away, suggesting this may be a read error. This chain uses TRBV7-9 with TRBJ1-5; D uncertain. The CDR3 runs 14 residues. Germline V gene sequence: CDR1 SEHNR, CDR2 FQNEAQ (reference sequence). Written as DNA, the CDR3 is TGTGCCGGCAGCTTAGGAGTGGACAATCAGCCCCAGCATTTT. This sequence encodes CAGSLGVDNQPQHF.

This clonotype was seen many times. J is TRBJ2-1 and V is TRBV28, with TRBD1 as a possible D gene (6 bases). V gave up 6 bases and J gave up 4 bases, with 16 bases separating them. CDR1 and CDR2 from the germline V gene are MDHEN and SYDVKM. The CDR3 totals 15 residues. In DNA form, the CDR3 reads TGTGCCAGCAGATCCCGATGGGGGCGATACAATGAGCAGTTCTTC. This translates into CASRSRWGRYNEQFF.

This clonotype has ten or more counts. The V call is TRBV2, the J call TRBJ2-1, with D perhaps TRBD1 or TRBD2 (5 bases each). Germline V gene data show CDR1 as SNHLY and CDR2 as FYNNEI. This CDR3 is 15 amino acids long. The V gene lost 6 bases and the J gene lost 7 bases, with 19 bases spanning the gap. The CDR3 region is CASRKRQMGRNEQFF. The CDR3 nucleotides read TGTGCCAGCAGAAAGAGACAAATGGGACGGAATGAGCAGTTCTTC.

This clonotype was counted many times. CDR3 amino acids: CASSRRQGSYEQYF. The CDR3 coding sequence is TGTGCCAGCTCCCGCAGACAGGGCTCCTACGAGCAGTACTTC. V and J are TRBV18 and TRBJ2-7; 7 nucleotides agree with TRBD1. The junction had 5 bases not matched to a gene; V was cut back by 6 bases and J by 0 bases. CDR3 length: 14 amino acids. CDR1 and CDR2 (germline): KGHSH, LQKENI.

V gene TRBV25-1 combines with J gene TRBJ1-1; D gene uncertain. Looked up from germline, CDR1 is MGHDK and CDR2 is SYGVNS. Trimming took 6 bases from V and 0 from J, leaving 8 bases between them. The CDR3 is made up of 13 amino acids. The chain's CDR3 is CASRYGMNTEAFF. The CDR3 DNA sequence: TGTGCCAGCAGGTACGGGATGAACACTGAAGCTTTCTTT.

This clonotype was counted many times. J is TRBJ1-4 and V is TRBV13; maybe TRBD1 (5 bases). V lost 3 bases and J lost 7, with 12 bases in between. The CDR3 loop spans 14 amino acids. Per the germline V gene, CDR1 is PRHDT and CDR2 is FYEKMQ (reference sequence). CDR3: CASSFQVGGEKLFF. The CDR3 bases are TGTGCCAGCAGCTTCCAAGTGGGGGGTGAAAAACTGTTTTTT.

There are many counts of this clonotype. The chain is built from TRBV18 and TRBJ1-2; D gene uncertain. Germline V gene lookup returns CDR1 KGHSH and CDR2 LQKENI. V lost 6 bases and J 7 bases, leaving 21 bases between the germline ends. The CDR3 length is 15 residues. CDR3: CASSQGPTDPAGYTF. The CDR3 nucleotides are TGTGCCAGCTCCCAAGGACCGACGGACCCTGCTGGCTACACCTTC.

This clonotype was counted many times. The rearrangement links TRBV12-3 or TRBV12-4 to TRBJ1-1, with D possibly being TRBD1 (5 bases). The V end lost 1 base, the J end lost 3 bases, and 15 bases lay between the germline ends. The length of the CDR3 is 16 residues. CDR3 in DNA: TGTGCCAGCAGTTTAGGGGGGGGGGGATCGTACACTGAAGCTTTCTTT. This sequence encodes CASSLGGGGSYTEAFF.

This clonotype was seen repeatedly, ten times or more. The chain is built from TRBV6-1 and TRBJ2-1; D may be TRBD2 (6 bases). V lost 5 bases and J lost 6, with 11 bases in between. There are 13 residues in the CDR3. Germline loops: CDR1 MNHNS, CDR2 SASEGT. The CDR3 reads CASSPAGLNEQFF. The CDR3 nucleotides read TGTGCCAGCAGTCCAGCGGGTCTCAATGAGCAGTTCTTC.

The sample holds many counts of this clonotype. The chain combines TRBV12-3 or TRBV12-4 with TRBJ1-4, with 8 bases identical to TRBD1. Trimming removed 3 bases from V and 7 bases from J; junction bases left unmatched: 7. The CDR3 spans 15 residues. CDR3 bases: TGTGCCAGCAGTTTGGGGGCAGGGGGCCCTGAAAAACTGTTTTTT. Translated, it gives CASSLGAGGPEKLFF.